This T cell receptor beta chain was captured by sequencing in a study of CXCR3-negative and CXCR3-positive naive CD8 T cells (dated by TCRdb to between 2018 and 2021). Background for the entire study: In total, about 135 million TRB reads were obtained, corresponding to roughly 1.5 +/- 0.3 million reads per library. Diversity and physicochemical repertoire analyses covered 10 to 11 donors pooled from two independent experiments. For the TRBV-TRBJ cluster analysis, the naive subsets came from roughly 5 donors, while the memory cells came from 3 donors.

TCRdb records NextSeq 550 as the sequencer. The Human TCR Profiling Kit (MiLaboratory) was used to prepare UMI-labeled 5' RACE TRB cDNA libraries. cDNA synthesis used the entire amount of extracted RNA, and PCR amplification then used the entire amount of cDNA produced. The libraries were made side by side, with each library going through the same number of PCR cycles. In the paper's pipeline: With a requirement of at least two reads per UMI, MIGEC and MiXCR extracted about 48,000 +/- 9,800 unique UMI-labeled TRB cDNA molecules per library. An average of roughly 40,000 +/- 10,000 functional in-frame TRB CDR3 nucleotide clonotypes without stop codons was found per library. After each sample was downsampled to 5000 UMI-labeled TRB molecules, VDJtools was used to calculate diversity metrics such as normalized Shannon-Wiener and Chao1. VDJtools was used to calculate clonotype-size-weighted physicochemical properties of the central five CDR3 residues, namely interaction energy, strength, volume and Kidera factor 4. After reprocessing by TCRdb, each CDR3 protein sequence is one entry, and no DNA is given. Here the V and J calls rest on TCRdb's processing, not on the authors' analysis. In this sample's table one finds tens of thousands of distinct CDR3 sequences. 0.82% of the sample comes from the top ten.

For every CD8+ T cell subset, some 310,000 cells were flow-sorted straight into RLT lysis buffer, and each subset was sorted in triplicate. To keep memory contaminants out, a stringent definition of naive CD8+ T cells was applied: CD45RO-CCR7+CD27+CD95-. Peripheral blood mononuclear cells were isolated from buffy coats using standard density gradient centrifugation. Naive CXCR3-negative and CXCR3-positive CD8+ T cells were flow-sorted on a FACSAria III. Total RNA was extracted from sorted cells with an RNeasy Mini Kit. With regard to this clonotype: The antigen it binds to is not known.

Broad study findings and their caveats: Because surface CD5, which is linked to self-reactivity in mice, was comparable between the naive subsets, TCR interaction strength was also inferred from the physicochemical properties of TRB CDR3s. Comparably high repertoire diversity was found in both naive subsets, whereas much lower repertoire diversity was found in memory CD8+ T cells. TRBV-TRBJ usage was similar between naive CXCR3-negative and CXCR3-positive cells from the same donor, while memory cells showed distinct patterns. TRB CDR3s from CXCR3-positive naive cells showed higher hydrophobicity (lower Kidera factor 4), lower energy, and higher strength and volume indices than CXCR3-negative naive cells. Freshly isolated PBMCs were used for most assays because CXCR3 expression went down partially after cryopreservation.

Sequencing was performed on naive CXCR3+ CD8+ T cells from blood. This sample's cell subset or site label indicates: CD45RO-CCR7+CD27+CD95- naive CD8+ T cells expressing CXCR3 (TNR3+). The sequence was obtained from a human donor in good health. Some clones in this sample may be carry-over from other donors' samples.

The CDR3 sequence is CASSSRDGQETQYF. The chain couples TRBV7-9 to TRBJ2-5; the D call of TRBD1 rests on TCRdb alone, since no DNA is present to check it. The CDR3 numbers 14 residues from cysteine through phenylalanine. No DNA sequence is on record. For CDR1 and CDR2, the germline V gene (reference sequence) lists SEHNR and FQNEAQ.